Listed below are T cell receptor beta chains from one sample, sequenced in a study of T-cell memory formation after mild COVID-19. TCRdb re-called the 5' RACE reads through MiXCR, storing one row per CDR3 protein. The table has 500,000 to 650,000 distinct CDR3 sequences, about 20% seen once. Specimen: PBMCs or a T cell subset sorted from them (not recorded which). Every receptor here comes from an adult woman who had mild COVID-19 (a few samples of this study predate the infection). Cell type and time point are not known. Both conserved end residues are part of each CDR3. D genes are given only for firm matches. Clone size is not always given. Where it is, it says once, few, many or a class for expanded clones.

-	TRBV5-1	few	TRBJ2-3	16	TGCGCCAGCAGCTTGGGACTAGTGGGGAACACAGATACGCAGTATTTT	CASSLGLVGNTDTQYF
-	TRBV12-3/TRBV12-4	-	TRBJ2-3	16	TGTGCCAGCAGTGGGGGGTACCGGGAGACCACAGATACGCAGTATTTT	CASSGGYRETTDTQYF
TRBD1	TRBV7-6	many	TRBJ2-1	15	TGTGCCAGCAGCCCCCCCCGGGACAGGGGTGATGAGCAGTTCTTC	CASSPPRDRGDEQFF
-	TRBV5-4	-	TRBJ2-1	15	TGTGCCAGCAGCCCGGGACATGGATCTTGGAATGAGCAGTTCTTC	CASSPGHGSWNEQFF
-	TRBV10-3	few	TRBJ2-4	12	TGTGCCATCAGTGATAATGGTAACCACCAGTACTTC	CAISDNGNHQYF
-	TRBV12-3/TRBV12-4	-	TRBJ1-1	12	TGTGCCAGCAGTCCTATGGCCGTAGAAGCTTTCTTT	CASSPMAVEAFF
-	TRBV5-1	-	TRBJ1-1	15	TGCGCCAGCAGCTCCGCGACAGAGATGAACACTGAAGCTTTCTTT	CASSSATEMNTEAFF
-	TRBV7-3	few	TRBJ2-7	15	TGTGCCAGCAGCTCAATCGGGACGCCCGGTGGGGAGCAGTACTTC	CASSSIGTPGGEQYF
-	TRBV20-1	-	TRBJ2-7	13	TGCAGTGCCGAGGGGAGGCCCCACTACGAGCAGTACTTC	CSAEGRPHYEQYF
-	TRBV3-1	few	TRBJ1-1	14	TGTGCCAGCAGCCAAGCGCGAGAGGGTTGGGAAGCTTTCTTT	CASSQAREGWEAFF
-	TRBV18	-	TRBJ1-2	15	TGTGCCAGCTCACCACAGGGGTCGGGAGGCTATGGCTACACCTTC	CASSPQGSGGYGYTF
TRBD1	TRBV18	-	TRBJ1-1	13	TGTGCCAGCTCACCGGGACAGACTTCTGAAGCTTTCTTT	CASSPGQTSEAFF
-	TRBV5-1	-	TRBJ1-2	13	TGCGCCAGCAGCTTGACAGGGACCTATGGCTACACCTTC	CASSLTGTYGYTF
-	TRBV9	-	TRBJ1-1	14	TGTGCCAGCAGCTTACAGCCTGGAGGAACTGAAGCTTTCTTT	CASSLQPGGTEAFF
-	TRBV20-1	few	TRBJ1-5	15	TGCAGTGCTAGCCCCCTCGGGCGAGGCAATCAGCCCCAGCATTTT	CSASPLGRGNQPQHF
TRBD1	TRBV7-2	-	TRBJ2-4	16	TGTGCCAGCAGCCTTATTACAGGGGTAGCCAAAAACATTCAGTACTTC	CASSLITGVAKNIQYF
TRBD1	TRBV5-1	few	TRBJ2-1	17	TGCGCCAGCAGCTTGGAAGTCAGGGACAGGACCAACAATGAGCAGTTCTTC	CASSLEVRDRTNNEQFF
TRBD2	TRBV24-1	-	TRBJ2-3	15	TGTGCCACCAGTGCGACTAGCGGAAGCACAGATACGCAGTATTTT	CATSATSGSTDTQYF
-	TRBV12-3/TRBV12-4	few	TRBJ1-1	14	TGTGCCAGCAGTGAAATTCTGGGGGGCACTGAAGCTTTCTTT	CASSEILGGTEAFF
TRBD2	TRBV24-1	few	TRBJ2-3	16	TGTGCCACCAGTGATCCGGGACTAGCGGGAGCAGATACGCAGTATTTT	CATSDPGLAGADTQYF
TRBD1	TRBV11-2	-	TRBJ1-1	20	TGTGCCAGCAGCCTCCTCCTTTCGTGGATCCCAGGGGGCAGGGACACTGAAGCTTTCTTT	CASSLLLSWIPGGRDTEAFF
TRBD1	TRBV7-8	few	TRBJ1-2	17	TGTGCCAGCAGCTCGGGACAGGGTCGTCTCGTTAACTATGGCTACACCTTC	CASSSGQGRLVNYGYTF
-	TRBV5-1	few	TRBJ1-6	15	TGCGCCAGCAGCCCGGAGAGCCTAGCCAATTCACCCCTCCACTTT	CASSPESLANSPLHF
-	TRBV19	-	TRBJ2-7	15	TGTGCCAGTAGTCCCTACCGAGACGCACCCCTCGAGCAGTACTTC	CASSPYRDAPLEQYF
TRBD2	TRBV29-1	-	TRBJ2-3	13	TGCAGCGTCTCAGCGGGAGCGGTAGATACGCAGTATTTT	CSVSAGAVDTQYF
-	TRBV15	-	TRBJ2-1	14	TGTGCCACCAGCAGAGCCCTCGACGAAAATGAGCAGTTATTC	CATSRALDENEQLF
TRBD1	TRBV7-2	-	TRBJ2-7	18	TGTGCCAGCAGCTTAGCTGGGACAGGGGCCGGCCGAGGGGGAGAGCAGTACTTC	CASSLAGTGAGRGGEQYF
-	TRBV20-1	few	TRBJ1-1	11	TGCAGTGCTAGCGGGCCCCGGGAAGCTTTCTTT	CSASGPREAFF
-	TRBV3-1	few	TRBJ2-7	15	TGTGCCAGCAGCCCCCGGACAGCCAACTCCTACGAGCAGTACTTC	CASSPRTANSYEQYF
-	TRBV5-1	few	TRBJ1-1	15	TGCGCCAGCAGCTCCCTGAGGGTTATGAACACTGAAGCTTTCTTT	CASSSLRVMNTEAFF
TRBD1	TRBV19	few	TRBJ1-5	17	TGTGCCAGTAGTTCCGGACAGGGAGGCTTTAGCAATCAGCCCCAGCATTTT	CASSSGQGGFSNQPQHF
-	TRBV9	-	TRBJ2-7	13	TGTGCCAGCAGCCCCCGGGGGCGCGGCGAGCAGTACTTC	CASSPRGRGEQYF
TRBD2	TRBV7-8	many	TRBJ2-5	17	TGTGCCAGCAGCTTAGGGCTGGGACTAGCGGCGGGGGAGACCCAGTACTTC	CASSLGLGLAAGETQYF
-	TRBV15	-	TRBJ2-3	14	TGTGCCACCAGCAGAGATCGAGGGGGAGATACGCAGTATTTT	CATSRDRGGDTQYF
TRBD2	TRBV12-3/TRBV12-4	few	TRBJ2-1	13	TGTGCCAGCAGTATGACTAGCGGTTACGAGCAGTTCTTC	CASSMTSGYEQFF
TRBD1	TRBV29-1	-	TRBJ1-4	14	TGCAGCGCGAAGAACAGGGGGTTAAATGAAAAACTGTTTTTT	CSAKNRGLNEKLFF
-	TRBV30	few	TRBJ1-6	14	TGTGCCTGGAGTCCTCTCAGCGGGAATTCACCCCTCCACTTT	CAWSPLSGNSPLHF
TRBD2	TRBV20-1	few	TRBJ2-2	15	TGCAGTGCTAGCCCCGGGACTAGCGACGCCGGGGAGCTGTTTTTT	CSASPGTSDAGELFF
-	TRBV29-1	-	TRBJ2-1	13	TGCAGCGGGGTATTCCCCCGCGGGCATGAGCAGTTCTTC	CSGVFPRGHEQFF
TRBD2	TRBV7-9	-	TRBJ2-3	14	TGTGCCAGCAGCCAGGGGCTAGCGGGGGATACGCAGTATTTT	CASSQGLAGDTQYF
-	TRBV5-1	few	TRBJ2-1	15	TGCGCCAGCAGCTTGGGGACCCACTATTACAATGAGCAGTTCTTC	CASSLGTHYYNEQFF
-	TRBV7-9	-	TRBJ2-7	16	TGTGCCAGCAGCTTAGTTAATTCCGCCAGGGGCCACGAGCAGTACTTC	CASSLVNSARGHEQYF
TRBD1	TRBV24-1	-	TRBJ2-1	16	TGTGCCACCAGTGATTTAGACAGGGTGTCCCACAATGAGCAGTTCTTC	CATSDLDRVSHNEQFF
-	TRBV6-2/TRBV6-3	-	TRBJ2-1	14	TGTGCCAGCAGTTACTTGGGCCTCGACGATGAGCAGTTCTTC	CASSYLGLDDEQFF
-	TRBV7-9	few	TRBJ1-1	13	TGTGCCAGCAGCTTAGCGGGGGGCCCCCCGGCTTTCTTT	CASSLAGGPPAFF
-	TRBV30	-	TRBJ2-3	13	TGTGCCTGGTCGCAGGGGCTCACAGATACGCAGTATTTT	CAWSQGLTDTQYF
-	TRBV6-4	once	TRBJ2-1	16	TGTGCCAGCAGTGTCCGCGGAGGAAGCTCCTACAATGAGCAGTTCTTC	CASSVRGGSSYNEQFF
-	TRBV9	-	TRBJ1-2	12	TGTGCCAGCAGCGTAGCCGGGGATGGCTACACCTTC	CASSVAGDGYTF
-	TRBV3-1	-	TRBJ1-3	15	TGTGCCAGCAGCCATTTGGCAGTCTCTGGAAACACCATATATTTT	CASSHLAVSGNTIYF
TRBD1	TRBV5-5	few	TRBJ2-1	15	TGTGCCAGCAGCTTGGCCGGGGACAGGGGCGGAGAGCAGTTCTTC	CASSLAGDRGGEQFF
-	TRBV4-2	many	TRBJ2-2	17	TGTGCCAGCAGCCAAGGGAATCTAGTTGCGGGCACCGGGGAGCTGTTTTTT	CASSQGNLVAGTGELFF
TRBD2	TRBV4-3	-	TRBJ2-1	18	TGCGCCAGCAGCCCAGTCGCAGTGAGCGGGGCATCCTACAATGAGCAGTTCTTC	CASSPVAVSGASYNEQFF